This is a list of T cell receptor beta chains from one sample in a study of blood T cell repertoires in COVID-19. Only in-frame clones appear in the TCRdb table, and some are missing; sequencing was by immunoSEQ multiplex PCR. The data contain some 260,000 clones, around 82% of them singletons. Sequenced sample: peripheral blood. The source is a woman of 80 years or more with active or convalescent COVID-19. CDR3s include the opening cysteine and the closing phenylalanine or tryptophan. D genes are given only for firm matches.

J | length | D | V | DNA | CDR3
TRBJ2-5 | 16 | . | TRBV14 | TGTGCCAGCAGCCCCCCCCGGGAGCGGCACCAAGAGACCCAGTACTTC | CASSPPRERHQETQYF
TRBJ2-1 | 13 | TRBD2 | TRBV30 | TGTGCCCGTTGGGACTACGCCTACAATGAGCAGTTCTTC | CARWDYAYNEQFF
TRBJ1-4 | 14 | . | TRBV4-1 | TGCGCCAGCAGCCAGAGTCAGGGGTATGAAAAACTGTTTTTT | CASSQSQGYEKLFF
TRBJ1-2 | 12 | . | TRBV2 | TGTGCCAGCAGTGAGGGAGACTATGGCTACACCTTC | CASSEGDYGYTF
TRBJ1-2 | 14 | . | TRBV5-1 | TGCGCCAGCAGCTCGGGACAAAGTTTCGAAGGCTACACCTTC | CASSSGQSFEGYTF
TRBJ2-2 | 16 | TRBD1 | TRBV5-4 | TGTGCCAGCAGCTTGGGAGGGACAGGCCTTTGGGGGGAGCTGTTTTTT | CASSLGGTGLWGELFF
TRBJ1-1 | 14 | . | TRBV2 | TGTGCCAGCAGTGGGGGTGTGGACAGATCGGAAGCTTTCTTT | CASSGGVDRSEAFF
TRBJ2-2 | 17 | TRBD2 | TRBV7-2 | TGTGCCAGCAGCTTAAAGATTGCTAGCGGGGTCACCGGGGAGCTGTTTTTT | CASSLKIASGVTGELFF
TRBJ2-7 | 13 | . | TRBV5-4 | TGTGCCAGCAGCTTGCGCCTAGCTGACGAGCAGTACTTC | CASSLRLADEQYF
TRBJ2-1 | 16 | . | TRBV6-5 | . | CASSSSGGSSYNEQFF